This T cell receptor (beta chain) emerged from a study of blood T cell repertoires in COVID-19. Study summary: Some COVID-19 samples were acute and others convalescent; all came from the United States, Italy and Spain.

Germline V gene sequence: CDR1 LNHDA, CDR2 SQIVND (reference sequence). The CDR3 loop spans 12 amino acids. Trimming took off 4 bases at V and 7 bases at J, with 9 bases between the two ends. Researchers sorted participants into cohorts using their self-reported clinical history. The data were produced by immunoSEQ multiplex PCR, yet TCRdb's version contains in-frame clones alone and is incomplete. Among about 200,000 clones, approximately 79% were seen once, and the ten largest hold more than 4.5%. This clonotype was sampled from a woman aged 55 to 70 with acute COVID-19. This chain joins TRBV19 and TRBJ2-3; tentatively, D is TRBD2 (5 bases). Sequencing input: PBMCs or T cells enriched from blood (not recorded which). The CDR3 bases are TGTGCCAGTAGTACTAGCTTTTATACGCAGTATTTT. Protein sequence: CASSTSFYTQYF.